This T cell receptor beta chain was sequenced during a study of T cells in localized non-small cell lung cancer. The protocol was immunoSEQ multiplex PCR, while the TCRdb copy is restricted to in-frame clones and leaves out a portion. This table has tens of thousands of clones, roughly 83% appearing once. Study observations and caveats: There were a median around 59 of the top 100 tumor clones appearing in adjacent lung.

With V trimmed by 2 bases and J by 3 bases, 9 bases remained unmatched. The CDR3 totals 17 residues. The germline gives CDR1 SGHRS, CDR2 YFSETQ. In regard to this clone: As yet, its antigen is unknown.

This chain joins TRBV5-1 and TRBJ2-3; 10 bases are a match to TRBD2. Sample: peripheral blood, taken before any cancer treatment. The origin of this receptor is a female donor of 60 years or more with stage I lung adenocarcinoma. CDR3 region: CASSLGLAGVWTDTQYF. The CDR3 bases are TGCGCCAGCAGCTTAGGTCTAGCGGGAGTGTGGACAGATACGCAGTATTTT.